This T cell receptor (beta chain) was identified in a study of blood T cell repertoires in COVID-19. Study-wide context: The United States, Italy and Spain were the sources of the acute and convalescent COVID-19 samples. PBMCs, B-cell-depleted T cells, or T cells were the source of the cDNA or gDNA that made up the material.

The sample holds one count of this clone. How the authors handled the data: Nucleated cell number was recorded as an estimate derived from reference gene primer amplification. Generated by immunoSEQ multiplex PCR, the TCRdb table keeps only in-frame clones and is missing some. The DNA gave D and trimming, while V, J and clone size come from that table. Of roughly 69,000 clones in the sample, roughly 76% were seen once. V gave up 2 bases and J gave up 0 bases, with 10 bases separating them. The CDR3 runs 16 residues. Germline CDR1 reads LGHDT; CDR2 reads YNNKEL (reference sequence). V usage is TRBV3-1 (or the pseudogene TRBV3-2) and J usage is TRBJ1-4; the D gene is possibly TRBD1 (6 bases). The clonotype originates from a human donor in a cohort sampled during active COVID-19. The material sequenced was peripheral blood. The CDR3 here is CASSQWGQATNEKLFF. The CDR3 DNA reads as TGTGCCAGCAGCCAATGGGGGCAGGCAACTAATGAAAAACTGTTTTTT.